This T cell receptor (beta chain) comes out of a study of T cells after yellow fever vaccination. Germline values: CDR1 SGHRS, CDR2 YFSETQ. V lost 4 bases and J lost 5, with 15 bases in between. The CDR3 loop spans 14 amino acids. TCRdb ran MiXCR on the 5' RACE reads and lists one entry per CDR3 protein. The sample lists hundreds of thousands of distinct CDR3 sequences, roughly 8.4% seen once, with approximately 18% in the top ten. The gene calls are TRBV5-1 and TRBJ2-5; no definite D call. The sequenced sample was PBMCs, obtained more than 40 days after the first yellow fever vaccination. The TCR comes from a man aged 18 to 29 who received the YFV17D yellow fever vaccine. The CDR3 DNA reads TGCGCCAGCAGCCGCGACATGTCTACGGAGACCCAGTACTTC. This codes for CASSRDMSTETQYF.